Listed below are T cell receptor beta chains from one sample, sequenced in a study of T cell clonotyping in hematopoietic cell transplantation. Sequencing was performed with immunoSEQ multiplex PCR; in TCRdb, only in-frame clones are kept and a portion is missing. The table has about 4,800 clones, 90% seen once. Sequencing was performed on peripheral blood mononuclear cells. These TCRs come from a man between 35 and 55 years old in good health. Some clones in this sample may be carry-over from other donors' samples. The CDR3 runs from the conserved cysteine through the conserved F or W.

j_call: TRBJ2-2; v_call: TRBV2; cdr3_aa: CASWRGQGVTGELFF
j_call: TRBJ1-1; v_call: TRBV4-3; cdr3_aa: CASSQGTLGNTEAFF
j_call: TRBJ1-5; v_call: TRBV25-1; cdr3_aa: CASSAAGQGIGSQPQHF
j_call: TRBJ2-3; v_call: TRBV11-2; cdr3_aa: CASSSQGATDTQYF
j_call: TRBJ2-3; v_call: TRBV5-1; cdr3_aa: CASYARRDTQYF
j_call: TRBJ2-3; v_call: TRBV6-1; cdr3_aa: CASSRAGAFTDTQYF
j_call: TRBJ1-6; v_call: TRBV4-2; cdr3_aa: CASSRGQRKNSPLHF
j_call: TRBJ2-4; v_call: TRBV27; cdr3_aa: CASRAYQGNIQYF
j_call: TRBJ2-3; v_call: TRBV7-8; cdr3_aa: CASSSPPRGTSFRTQYF
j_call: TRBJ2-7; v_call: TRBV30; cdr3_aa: CAWSLTSYEQYF
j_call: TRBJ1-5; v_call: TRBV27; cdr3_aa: CASSLAGNQPQHF
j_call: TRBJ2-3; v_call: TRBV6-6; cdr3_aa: CASRKSSATDTQYF
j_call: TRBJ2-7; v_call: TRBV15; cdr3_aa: CATSRDNGGGSSYEQYF
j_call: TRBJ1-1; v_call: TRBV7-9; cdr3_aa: CASSLAGSGHGTEAFF
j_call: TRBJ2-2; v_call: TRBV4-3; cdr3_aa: CASSLLAGGRAGELFF